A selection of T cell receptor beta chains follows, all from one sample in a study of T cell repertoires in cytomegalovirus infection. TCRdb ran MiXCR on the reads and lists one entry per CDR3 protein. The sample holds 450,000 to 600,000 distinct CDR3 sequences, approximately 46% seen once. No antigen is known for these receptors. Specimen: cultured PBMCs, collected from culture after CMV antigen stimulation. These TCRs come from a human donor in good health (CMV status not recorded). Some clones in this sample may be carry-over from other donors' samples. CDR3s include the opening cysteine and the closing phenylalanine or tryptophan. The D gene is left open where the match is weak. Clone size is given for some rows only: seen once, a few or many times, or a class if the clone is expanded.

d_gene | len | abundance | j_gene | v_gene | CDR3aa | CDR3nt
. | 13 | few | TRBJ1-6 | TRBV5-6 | CASSTGLNSPLHF | TGTGCCAGCAGTACGGGACTTAATTCACCCCTCCACTTT
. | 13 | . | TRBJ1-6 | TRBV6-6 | CASTVGVNSPLHF | TGTGCCAGCACAGTGGGGGTGAATTCACCCCTCCACTTT
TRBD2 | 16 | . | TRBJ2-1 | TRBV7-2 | CASSRGGTSSYNEQFF | TGTGCCAGCAGCAGAGGGGGGACTAGCTCCTACAATGAGCAGTTCTTC
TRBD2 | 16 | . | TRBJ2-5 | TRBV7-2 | CASSFQGLAGVETQYF | TGTGCCAGCAGCTTCCAAGGACTAGCGGGAGTAGAGACCCAGTACTTC
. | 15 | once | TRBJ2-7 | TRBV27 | CASSWGSGSSYEQYF | TGTGCCAGCAGTTGGGGTAGCGGTTCCTCCTACGAGCAGTACTTC
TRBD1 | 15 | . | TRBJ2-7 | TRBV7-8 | CASSSWGRDSYEQYF | TGTGCCAGCAGCTCTTGGGGACGGGACAGCTACGAGCAGTACTTC
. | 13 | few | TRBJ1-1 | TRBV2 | CASRADPNTEAFF | TGTGCCAGCAGAGCAGACCCAAACACTGAAGCTTTCTTT
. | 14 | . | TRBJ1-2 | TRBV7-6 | CASSLDLRPYGYTF | TGTGCCAGCAGCTTAGACTTACGACCCTATGGCTACACCTTC
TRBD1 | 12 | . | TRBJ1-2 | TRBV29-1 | CSVNQGDYGYTF | TGCAGCGTTAACCAGGGGGACTATGGCTACACCTTC
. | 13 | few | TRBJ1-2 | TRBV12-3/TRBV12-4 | CASTLDSYYGYTF | TGTGCCAGCACCCTTGACAGCTACTATGGCTACACCTTC
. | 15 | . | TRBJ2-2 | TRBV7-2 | CASSLNSWDTGELFF | TGTGCCAGCAGCCTGAACAGCTGGGACACCGGGGAGCTGTTTTTT
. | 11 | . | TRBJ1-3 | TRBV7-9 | CAEGLGNTIYF | TGTGCTGAGGGCTTGGGAAACACCATATATTTT
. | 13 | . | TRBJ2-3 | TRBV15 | CATRTPGADTQYF | TGTGCCACCAGAACACCTGGGGCAGATACGCAGTATTTT
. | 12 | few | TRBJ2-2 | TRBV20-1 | CSASMGVGELFF | TGCAGTGCTAGTATGGGGGTCGGGGAGCTGTTTTTT
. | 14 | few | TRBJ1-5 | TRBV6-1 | CASSGTAWNQPQHF | TGTGCCAGCAGTGGGACAGCATGGAATCAGCCCCAGCATTTT
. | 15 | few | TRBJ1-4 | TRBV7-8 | CASSSRILTNEKLFF | TGTGCCAGCAGCAGCAGGATATTGACTAATGAAAAACTGTTTTTT
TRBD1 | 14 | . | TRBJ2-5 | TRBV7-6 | CASSLPKTGETQYF | TGTGCCAGCAGCTTACCGAAGACAGGGGAGACCCAGTACTTC
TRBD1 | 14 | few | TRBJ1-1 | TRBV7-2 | CASSRSTGGTEAFF | TGTGCCAGCAGCCGTTCTACAGGGGGCACTGAAGCTTTCTTT
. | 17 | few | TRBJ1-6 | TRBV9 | CASAPLSRSWDNSPLHF | TGTGCCAGCGCACCGTTATCGAGGTCATGGGATAATTCACCCCTCCACTTT
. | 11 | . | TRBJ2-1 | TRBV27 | CASTSGNEQFF | TGTGCCAGCACTTCTGGCAATGAGCAGTTCTTC
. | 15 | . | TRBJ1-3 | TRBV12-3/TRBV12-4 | CASSFRGRVGNTIYF | TGTGCCAGCAGTTTCCGGGGACGGGTCGGAAACACCATATATTTT
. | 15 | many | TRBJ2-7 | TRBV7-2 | CASSLVGLPSYEQYF | TGTGCCAGCAGCTTAGTCGGACTACCCTCCTACGAGCAGTACTTC
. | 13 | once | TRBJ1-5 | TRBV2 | CASSAPSGGTQHF | TGTGCCAGCAGTGCCCCCTCCGGCGGAACCCAGCATTTT
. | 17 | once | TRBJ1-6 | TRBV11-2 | CASSLWDGSSYNSPLHF | TGTGCCAGCAGCTTATGGGACGGGAGCTCCTATAATTCACCCCTCCACTTT
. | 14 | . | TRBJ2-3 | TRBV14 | CASSQQWWTDTQYF | TGTGCCAGCAGCCAGCAGTGGTGGACAGATACGCAGTATTTT
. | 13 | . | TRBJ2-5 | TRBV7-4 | CASSLGDARAQYF | TGTGCCAGCAGCCTCGGGGACGCCAGGGCCCAGTACTTC
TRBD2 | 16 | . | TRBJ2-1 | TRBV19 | CASSMKAGGFNNEQFF | TGTGCCAGTAGTATGAAGGCGGGAGGATTCAACAATGAGCAGTTCTTC
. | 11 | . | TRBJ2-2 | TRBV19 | CASSISGELFF | TGTGCCAGTAGTATCAGCGGGGAGCTGTTTTTT
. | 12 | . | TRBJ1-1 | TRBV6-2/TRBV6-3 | CASSDHFTEAFF | TGTGCCAGCAGCGACCACTTCACTGAAGCTTTCTTT
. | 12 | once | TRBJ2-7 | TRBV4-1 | CASSQESYEQYF | TGCGCCAGCAGCCAAGAGAGCTACGAGCAGTACTTC
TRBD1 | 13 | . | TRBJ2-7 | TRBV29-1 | CSRDRASTYEQYF | TGCAGCCGGGACAGGGCCTCCACCTACGAGCAGTACTTC
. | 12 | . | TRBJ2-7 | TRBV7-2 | CASSRGWNEQYF | TGTGCCAGCAGCCGGGGGTGGAACGAGCAGTACTTC
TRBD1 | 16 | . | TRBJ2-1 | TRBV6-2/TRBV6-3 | CASSYFGTGFGDEQFF | TGTGCCAGCAGTTATTTCGGGACAGGGTTTGGCGATGAGCAGTTCTTC
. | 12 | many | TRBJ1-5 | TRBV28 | CASGGVGQPQHF | TGTGCCAGCGGAGGGGTTGGTCAGCCCCAGCATTTT
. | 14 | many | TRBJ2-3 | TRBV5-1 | CASSLREIVDTQYF | TGCGCCAGCAGCTTGCGGGAAATAGTGGATACGCAGTATTTT
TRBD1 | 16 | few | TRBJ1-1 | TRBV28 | CASRGAGTGSLAEAFF | TGTGCCAGCAGAGGAGCCGGGACAGGGAGTTTGGCTGAAGCTTTCTTT
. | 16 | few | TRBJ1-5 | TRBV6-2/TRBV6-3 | CASSYGTGEEDQPQHF | TGTGCCAGCAGTTACGGAACGGGGGAGGAAGATCAGCCCCAGCATTTT
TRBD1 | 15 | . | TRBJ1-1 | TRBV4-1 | CASNQWGTGNTEAFF | TGCGCCAGCAACCAATGGGGGACAGGGAACACTGAAGCTTTCTTT